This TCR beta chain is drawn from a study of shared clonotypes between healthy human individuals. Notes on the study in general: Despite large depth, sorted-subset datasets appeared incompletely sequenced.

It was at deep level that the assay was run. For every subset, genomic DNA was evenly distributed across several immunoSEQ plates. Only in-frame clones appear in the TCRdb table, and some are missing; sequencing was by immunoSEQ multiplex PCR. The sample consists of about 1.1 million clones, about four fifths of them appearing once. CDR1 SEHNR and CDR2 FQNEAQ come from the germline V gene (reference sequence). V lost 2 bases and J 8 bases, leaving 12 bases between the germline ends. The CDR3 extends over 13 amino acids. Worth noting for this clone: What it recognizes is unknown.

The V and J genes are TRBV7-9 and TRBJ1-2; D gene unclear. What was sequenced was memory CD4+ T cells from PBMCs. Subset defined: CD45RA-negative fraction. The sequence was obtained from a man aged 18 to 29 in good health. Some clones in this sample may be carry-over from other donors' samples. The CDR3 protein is CASSLRGSWGYTF. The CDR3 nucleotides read TGTGCCAGCAGCTTAAGAGGATCTTGGGGCTACACCTTC.